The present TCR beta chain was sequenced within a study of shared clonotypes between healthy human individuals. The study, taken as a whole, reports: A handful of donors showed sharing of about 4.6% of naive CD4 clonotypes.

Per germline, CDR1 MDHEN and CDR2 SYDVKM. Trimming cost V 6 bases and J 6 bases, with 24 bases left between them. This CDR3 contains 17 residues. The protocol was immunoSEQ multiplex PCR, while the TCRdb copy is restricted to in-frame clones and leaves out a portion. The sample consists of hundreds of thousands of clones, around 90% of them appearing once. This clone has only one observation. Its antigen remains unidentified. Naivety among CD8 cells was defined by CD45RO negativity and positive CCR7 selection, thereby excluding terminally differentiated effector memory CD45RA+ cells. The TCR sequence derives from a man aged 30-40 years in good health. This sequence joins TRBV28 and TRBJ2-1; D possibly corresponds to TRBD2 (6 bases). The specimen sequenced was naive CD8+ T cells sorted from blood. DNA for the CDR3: TGTGCCAGCAGGCCTCCCCTTAGCAGGAGGGCCTTCAATGAGCAGTTCTTC. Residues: CASRPPLSRRAFNEQFF. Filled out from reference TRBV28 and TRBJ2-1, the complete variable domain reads DVKVTQSSRYLVKRTGEKVFLECVQDMDHENMFWYRQDPGLGLRLIYFSYDVKMKEKGDIPEGYSVSREKKERFSLILESASTNQTSMYLCASRPPLSRRAFNEQFFGPGTRLTVL.